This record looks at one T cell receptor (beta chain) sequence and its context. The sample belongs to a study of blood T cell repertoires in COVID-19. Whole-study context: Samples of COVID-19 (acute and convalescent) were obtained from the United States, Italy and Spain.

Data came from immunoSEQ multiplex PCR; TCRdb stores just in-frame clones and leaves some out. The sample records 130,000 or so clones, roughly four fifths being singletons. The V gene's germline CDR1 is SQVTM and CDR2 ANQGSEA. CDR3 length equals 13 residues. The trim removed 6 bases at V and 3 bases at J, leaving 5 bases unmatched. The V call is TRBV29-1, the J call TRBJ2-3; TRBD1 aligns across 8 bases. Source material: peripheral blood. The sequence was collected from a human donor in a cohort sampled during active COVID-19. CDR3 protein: CSVRDRFTDTQYF. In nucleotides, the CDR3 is TGCAGCGTCCGGGACAGGTTTACAGATACGCAGTATTTT.